This T cell receptor beta chain was identified in a study of cytomegalovirus exposure and HLA in healthy donors (dated by TCRdb to the late 2010s). Regarding the complete study: An earlier analysis of approximately 640 of the donors reported 250 to 300 Gb of sequence data and roughly 110 million unique TCR beta sequences from around 200 million T cells. Every discovery cohort repertoire had been produced on one sequencing platform. Around 320 gigabases of sequencing data and 70 million to 100 million unique TCR sequences were included in an early release covering several hundred HLA-typed donors. Donor age, sex, ethnicity and CMV serostatus were collected together with the repertoire data. To decide whether each TCR beta V gene segment behaved as functional or pseudogenic, an earlier analysis of some 570 of the donors relied on high-throughput TCR beta sequencing. The study profiled the T cell repertoires of 500 to 800 subjects by immunosequencing and related them to cytomegalovirus serostatus. In the later analysis, no new phenotypic data were used to find candidate immune exposures; instead, reliance was placed on TCR beta sequences and their occurrence across donors. Across 398 genotyped donors of the cohort, an average of about 220,000 unique TCR beta nucleotide sequences per donor were sequenced, and approximately 17% of those sequences were non-productive. Besides the first cohort of some 670 subjects, a separate validation cohort made up of 120 different subjects was used. Because of strong linkage in the cohort, five DR-DQ haplotypes were treated as single units for association and clustering. The study aimed to test whether signatures of past pathogen exposure could be identified by cataloging public T cell receptors. The study combined high-throughput TCR immunosequencing, statistical association of individual TCRs with disease status, and machine learning to predict cytomegalovirus infection status. Typing coverage differed by locus: A, B, C, DRB1 and DQB1 were typed in about 629-630 donors, DQA1 in around 500, DPA1 in 600 to 610, and DPB1 in approximately 450. A later genetic analysis used genome-wide SNP genotypes for 398 of the 666 donors, treating that subset as a discovery cohort. A later analysis re-analyzed previously published TCR beta repertoires from 650 to 800 donors and added high-resolution HLA genotyping to study TCR occurrence patterns. HLA typing covered class I and class II loci at four-digit resolution. Of the roughly 400 genotyped donors, over 80% were placed in the genetic ancestry cluster associated with self-reported Caucasian donors. The research as a whole found: A later analysis associated about 17,000 TCR beta sequences with specific HLA alleles at a false discovery rate of 0.05. It was suggested by the authors that the approach could potentially be generalized to other disease states and immunological phenotypes. Cytomegalovirus status was reported to be diagnosed by the classifier with high specificity and sensitivity in both the original and validation cohorts. Presence/absence analyses assumed roughly uniform sequencing depth across donors, an assumption that may not hold. A later analysis found that TCR association rates varied across HLA loci, with DRB1 alleles showing the most associated TCRs and HLA-C alleles the fewest. A cluster of highly shared sequence variants was judged likely to represent a technical artifact of the sequencing pipeline. Because counts were too low, some 17 rarely observed V segments, including chromosome 9 orphons, were excluded from the earlier analysis of 587 of the donors. Strong co-occurrence of HLA alleles, especially DR and DQ, made assigning TCR associations to individual alleles difficult. Most TCR sequences were observed very rarely across donors, whereas some public TCRs were present in many individuals. According to a later analysis, parvovirus B19, influenza, CMV and Epstein-Barr virus appeared linked to several top co-occurrence clusters. In a later analysis, most CMV-associated TCR beta chains were found to appear HLA-restricted, with HLA associations seemingly driven largely by CMV exposure. A later analysis found that HLA-associated TCR beta chains were more clonally expanded and had lower generation probabilities than equally common non-associated chains. An association between a missense DCLRE1C variant and V-gene and J-gene trimming of TCR beta chains was found in a later genetic analysis and replicated in an independent cohort. HLA typing was unavailable for some donors at each locus, so association tests used only the typed subset. An earlier analysis of 450 to 750 of the donors showed that most TCR beta V segments appeared in productive rearrangements either about 87% or about 30% of the time, which broadly matched IMGT annotations. In a later genetic analysis, fewer N-insertions in productive TCRs were reported among donors in an Asian-associated ancestry cluster than the approximately 710-donor mean. The study gave a list of about 170 TCR beta chains associated with cytomegalovirus. Three of the identified cytomegalovirus-associated TCR beta chains were confirmed in vitro to be specific for cytomegalovirus antigens. Linkage disequilibrium might explain the correlated functional status among segregating V segments, but an unknown experimental factor could not be ruled out. A further reported finding was that TCR beta sequences accurately predicted the HLA-A and HLA-B alleles for most subjects in the first cohort. This cohort had only TCR beta chains sequenced, and the lack of alpha or paired-chain data limited which features could be detected. The 87-base-pair reads could not distinguish some IMGT-functional V segments, including TRBV6-2 and TRBV6-3, so those segments were excluded. CMV serostatus was the only immune exposure information available for the cohort.

Libraries were prepared through the immunoSEQ multiplex PCR assay. A mixture of 60 forward primers for TCR Vbeta segments and 13 reverse primers for TCR Jbeta segments was used in the multiplex PCR. The CDR3 region of rearranged TCR beta genes was amplified from genomic DNA with a multiplex PCR assay. Amplified TCR beta libraries were sequenced as 87-base-pair reads on the Illumina HiSeq System. In the authors' own workflow: A later analysis counted approximately 84 million unique TCR beta chains across the 550 to 800 repertoires, and around 9.9 million of these chains were shared by at least two donors. Raw reads were error-corrected and collapsed into unique sequences by a nearest-neighbor algorithm in which closely related sequences were merged to remove PCR and sequencing errors. CDR3 sequences were aligned to IMGT reference sequences to assign V, D and J gene segments. For a sequence to be retained, a match of at least six nucleotides to both a V gene segment and a J gene segment was required. A rearrangement counted as productive if the CDR3 had no stop codons and remained in frame with V and J, and every other rearrangement counted as non-productive. CDR3 was defined according to IMGT convention as the region running from the second conserved V-encoded cysteine to the conserved J-encoded phenylalanine. In an earlier analysis of 587 of the donors, sequences lacking an unambiguous match to a single V gene segment were excluded. In an earlier analysis of several hundred of the donors, a V segment was called functional when productive rearrangements were above 56.7%, and segregating when the standard deviation between donors exceeded 5%. To diagnose cytomegalovirus status from the catalog of TCR beta chain sequences, a statistical classification framework was built. In a later analysis, V and J genes were assigned by comparing TCR nucleotide sequences against IMGT/GENE-DB human TR gene sequences. A later analysis assigned CDR3 sequences and most-parsimonious VDJ recombination scenarios with the TCRdist pipeline. In a later analysis, every TCR beta chain was defined by the combination of its CDR3 amino acid sequence and its V-gene family, and reads without a unique V-gene family were dropped. In a later analysis, nearly 600 highly shared, low-generation-probability nucleotide sequences were removed to address suspected cross-contamination and a sequencing artifact. For each public chain, a later analysis derived a clonal expansion index from normalized ranks of inferred template counts within each repertoire. In a later analysis, generation probabilities were computed using a VDJ recombination model fitted to out-of-frame rearrangements, and the results were checked against IGoR. A later analysis scored TCR-TCR, TCR-HLA and TCR-CMV co-occurrence with hypergeometric tests, applying a repertoire-size bias correction to TCR pairs. False discovery rates were estimated in a later analysis by permuting HLA or CMV assignments 20 times. In a later analysis, co-occurring TCRs were grouped with DBSCAN, and TCRdist sequence similarity was added when clustering was performed within HLA-allele-positive subsets. Co-occurrence clustering excluded repertoires with fewer than 30,000 or more than 120,000 public chains, plus five with anomalous nucleotide sharing. Sourced from immuneACCESS, this table was stored by TCRdb with only in-frame sequences that have V and J called. A share of the clones is absent; for the studies checked, an unresolved V gene accounts for under half, and the remainder has no known explanation. From that table come the V and J calls and clone size; the DNA was used to work out D and trimming. The sample table records tens of thousands of clones. The ten top clones hold about 12% of the sample.

Comment on this clone: The antigen it binds to is not known.

The cohort was made up of roughly 670 healthy bone marrow donors. Cohort members were all nominally healthy when sampled, although unrecorded immune exposures were likely present. The donor was CMV seropositive and was included in the group of 270 or so seropositive cohort members. Each donor provided a peripheral blood sample, and peripheral blood mononuclear cells were used for TCR beta sequencing. The Qiagen DNeasy Blood Extraction Kit was used to extract genomic DNA from the blood cell samples. The CDR3 runs 12 residues from the cysteine to the phenylalanine. The only DNA kept is the CDR3, 36 bases in frame from the first base. CDR1 SNHLY and CDR2 FYNNEI were looked up in the germline V gene. A distance of 14 bases separates the germline ends of V and J, which lose 11 bases and 4 bases respectively.

The receptor was isolated from a woman aged 25 to 39 in good health and CMV-seropositive. Recombination linked TRBV2 to TRBJ1-2, with the D gene not confidently named. The sequencing input was PBMCs. CDR3 protein: CAAKTDTYGYTF. The base sequence is TGTGCCGCTAAAACCGACACCTATGGCTACACCTTC. Here the CDR3 is joined to the reference TRBV2 and TRBJ1-2 genes, and the full variable domain is: EPEVTQTPSHQVTQMGQEVILRCVPISNHLYFYWYRQILGQKVEFLVSFYNNEISEKSEIFDDQFSVERPDGSNFTLKIRSTKLEDSAMYFCAAKTDTYGYTFGSGTRLTVV.